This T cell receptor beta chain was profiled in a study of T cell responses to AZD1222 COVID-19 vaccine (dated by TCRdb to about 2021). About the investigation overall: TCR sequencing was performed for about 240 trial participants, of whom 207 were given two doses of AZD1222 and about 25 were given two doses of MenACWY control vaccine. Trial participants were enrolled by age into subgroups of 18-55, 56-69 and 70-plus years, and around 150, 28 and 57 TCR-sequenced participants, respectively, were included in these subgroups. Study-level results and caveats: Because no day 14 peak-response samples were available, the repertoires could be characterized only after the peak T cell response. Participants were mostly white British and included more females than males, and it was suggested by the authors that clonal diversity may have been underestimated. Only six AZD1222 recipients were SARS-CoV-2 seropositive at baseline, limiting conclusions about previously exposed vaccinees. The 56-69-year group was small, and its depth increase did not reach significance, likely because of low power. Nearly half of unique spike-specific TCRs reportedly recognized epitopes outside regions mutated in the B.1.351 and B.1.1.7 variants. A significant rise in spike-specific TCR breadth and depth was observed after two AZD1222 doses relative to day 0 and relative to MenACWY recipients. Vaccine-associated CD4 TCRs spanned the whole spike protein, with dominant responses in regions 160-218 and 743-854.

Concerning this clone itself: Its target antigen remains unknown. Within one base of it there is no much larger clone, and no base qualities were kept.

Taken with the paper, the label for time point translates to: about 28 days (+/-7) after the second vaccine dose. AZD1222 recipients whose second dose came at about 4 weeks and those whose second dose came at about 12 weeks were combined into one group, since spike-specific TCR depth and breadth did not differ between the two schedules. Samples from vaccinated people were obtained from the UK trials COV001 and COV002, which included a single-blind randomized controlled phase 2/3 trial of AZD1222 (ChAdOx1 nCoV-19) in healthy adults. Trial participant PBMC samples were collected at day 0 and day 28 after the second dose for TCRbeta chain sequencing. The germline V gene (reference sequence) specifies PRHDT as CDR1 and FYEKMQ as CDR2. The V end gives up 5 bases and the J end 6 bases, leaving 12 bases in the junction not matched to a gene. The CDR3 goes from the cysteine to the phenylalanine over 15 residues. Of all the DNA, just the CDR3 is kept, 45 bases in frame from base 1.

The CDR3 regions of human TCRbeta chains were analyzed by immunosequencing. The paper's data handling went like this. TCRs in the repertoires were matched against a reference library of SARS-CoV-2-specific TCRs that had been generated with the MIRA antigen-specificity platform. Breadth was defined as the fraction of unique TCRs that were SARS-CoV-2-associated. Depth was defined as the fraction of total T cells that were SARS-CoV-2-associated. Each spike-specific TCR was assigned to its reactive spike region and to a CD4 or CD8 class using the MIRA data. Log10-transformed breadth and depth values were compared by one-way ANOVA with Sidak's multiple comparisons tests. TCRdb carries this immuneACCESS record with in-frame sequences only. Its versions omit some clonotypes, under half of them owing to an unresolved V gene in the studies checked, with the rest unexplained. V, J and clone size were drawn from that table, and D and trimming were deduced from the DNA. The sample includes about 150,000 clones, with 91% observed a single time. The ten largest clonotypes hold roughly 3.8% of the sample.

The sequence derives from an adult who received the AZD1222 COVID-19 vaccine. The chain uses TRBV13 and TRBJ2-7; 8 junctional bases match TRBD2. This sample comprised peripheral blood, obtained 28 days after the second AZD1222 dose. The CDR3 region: CASSISGVPFLEQYF. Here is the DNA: TGTGCCAGCAGCATTAGCGGGGTGCCGTTCCTCGAGCAGTACTTC.